Listed below are T cell receptor beta chains from one sample, sequenced in a study of CD8 T cells in Susac syndrome. TCRdb reanalysed the immunoSEQ multiplex PCR reads using MiXCR and keeps one entry per CDR3 protein. This table holds tens of thousands of distinct CDR3 sequences, roughly 93% found once. Sample: CD8+ T cells from PBMCs. These receptor sequences come from a human donor in good health. The CDR3 runs from the conserved cysteine through the conserved F or W.

J: TRBJ2-1; V: TRBV3-1; CDR3: CASSPTAGGTNNEQFF
J: TRBJ2-7; V: TRBV10-3; CDR3: CAISGGLADSYEQYF
J: TRBJ2-5; V: TRBV15; CDR3: CATSPPQKETQYF
J: TRBJ2-7; V: TRBV15; CDR3: CATSRGGLSYEQYF
J: TRBJ2-7; V: TRBV4-1; CDR3: CASSQDVAGQGPYEQYF
J: TRBJ2-2; V: TRBV12-3/TRBV12-4; CDR3: CASSFFRDQRELFF
J: TRBJ1-2; V: TRBV27; CDR3: CASSAGRSVIYGYTF
J: TRBJ2-7; V: TRBV29-1; CDR3: CSVVRAGGGEQYF
J: TRBJ1-1; V: TRBV9; CDR3: CASSDGGGVAFF
J: TRBJ2-2; V: TRBV19; CDR3: CASSAGSTGELFF
J: TRBJ2-3; V: TRBV20-1; CDR3: CSASSYGSSTDTQYF
J: TRBJ2-1; V: TRBV12-3/TRBV12-4; CDR3: CARRSSGTSGRNYNEQFF
J: TRBJ1-1; V: TRBV27; CDR3: CASSFPQGEAFF
J: TRBJ2-2; V: TRBV6-2/TRBV6-3; CDR3: CASSKSRTGTGELFF
J: TRBJ1-1; V: TRBV28; CDR3: CASCPPLHGTEAFF
J: TRBJ2-5; V: TRBV28; CDR3: CASSFAVSGQETQYF